Listed below are T cell receptor beta chains from one sample, sequenced in a study of shared clonotypes between healthy human individuals. Only in-frame clones appear in the TCRdb table, and some are missing; sequencing was by immunoSEQ multiplex PCR. The table lists 800,000 to 950,000 clones, 95% to 97% of them singletons. Sequencing was done on a sample of naive CD8+ T cells sorted from blood. The origin of the receptors is a man aged 30 to 39 in good health. CDR3s include the opening cysteine and the closing phenylalanine or tryptophan. The order of the fields is V gene, D gene, J gene, clone size, CDR3 DNA, CDR3 protein. A D gene is named only where the DNA matches it firmly. Clone sizes are given selectively: once, few, many, or a class where the clone is expanded.

TRBV28	TRBD2	TRBJ2-5	-	TGTGCCAGCAGTTTAGCGGGAGGGTGGCAAGAGACCCAGTACTTC	CASSLAGGWQETQYF
TRBV25-1	TRBD1	TRBJ2-1	-	TGTGCCAGCAGTGTCTCCGGGACAGGGGGGGACAATGAGCAGTTCTTC	CASSVSGTGGDNEQFF
TRBV4-1	TRBD2	TRBJ2-7	-	TGCGCCAGCAGCGTGATAGCGGGGGTTGCCTACGAGCAGTACTTC	CASSVIAGVAYEQYF
TRBV19	TRBD2	TRBJ2-1	-	TGTGCCAGTAGTATAGGGACTAGCGGCTACAATGAGCAGTTCTTC	CASSIGTSGYNEQFF
TRBV29-1	-	TRBJ1-1	few	TGCAGCGGAATAGGGAACACTGAAGCTTTCTTT	CSGIGNTEAFF
TRBV25-1	-	TRBJ2-3	-	TGTGCCAGCAGTGAACCCGCGGTAGCTGGAGATACGCAGTATTTT	CASSEPAVAGDTQYF
TRBV27	-	TRBJ2-1	-	TGTGCCAGCAGTTTAATGGCCCCGCCGACTTGGAATGAGCAGTTCTTC	CASSLMAPPTWNEQFF
TRBV5-1	-	TRBJ2-7	-	TGCGCCAGCAGGACGGACATGACCTACGAGCAGTACTTC	CASRTDMTYEQYF
TRBV2	-	TRBJ1-2	-	TGTGCCACCCGGGGGGATGGCTACACCTTC	CATRGDGYTF
TRBV25-1	-	TRBJ2-7	-	TGTGCCAGCAGTCCCGGGACAACCTACGAGCAGTACTTC	CASSPGTTYEQYF
TRBV4-1	-	TRBJ2-1	-	TGCGCCAGCAGCCAAGATAGGTGGGACGGCTCCTACAATGAGCAGTTCTTC	CASSQDRWDGSYNEQFF
TRBV5-4	TRBD2	TRBJ2-1	-	TGTGCCAGCAGCTTGGCTAGCGGGAGAGGGGGAAGACCTGATGAGCAGTTCTTC	CASSLASGRGGRPDEQFF
TRBV2	TRBD2	TRBJ2-3	-	TGTGCCAGCAGTGAACGACTAGCGGGAGGGCCTATTGGGGATACGCAGTATTTT	CASSERLAGGPIGDTQYF
TRBV7-8	-	TRBJ2-3	-	TGTGCCAGCAGCTTAGAGGGCAGGTCGATCACAGATACGCAGTATTTT	CASSLEGRSITDTQYF
TRBV4-1	-	TRBJ2-7	-	TGCGCCAGCAGCCAATCTCTCTATCCGTACGAGCAGTACTTC	CASSQSLYPYEQYF
TRBV7-9	TRBD1	TRBJ2-1	-	TGTGCCAGCAGCTTGGGACAGGGGGTTGACAATGAGCAGTTCTTC	CASSLGQGVDNEQFF
TRBV6-5	-	TRBJ1-5	once	TGTGCCAGCAGTTACTCGAGGGGTTCAAATCAGCCCCAGCATTTT	CASSYSRGSNQPQHF
TRBV19	-	TRBJ1-5	-	TGTGCCAGTAGCCGTTACGACGCATTGGATGGTCAGCCCCAGCATTTT	CASSRYDALDGQPQHF
TRBV9	-	TRBJ2-7	-	TGTGCCAGCAGCGTAAAGGGAGGAGGGGGCTACTACGAGCAGTACTTC	CASSVKGGGGYYEQYF
TRBV6-6	-	TRBJ2-7	-	TGTGCCAGCAGTTACTCGGTTGAGGGGCTCTACGAGCAGTACTTC	CASSYSVEGLYEQYF
TRBV4-2	TRBD2	TRBJ2-7	-	TGTGCCAGCAGCCAAAAACTAGCGGGAGGGCCGTGGGAGCAGTACTTC	CASSQKLAGGPWEQYF
TRBV7-2	TRBD1	TRBJ1-2	-	TGTGCCAGCAGTTTAACAGGGGCGATGTATGGCTACACCTTC	CASSLTGAMYGYTF
TRBV12-5	TRBD2	TRBJ2-3	-	TGTGCTAGTGGTTTAGATAGCGGGAACGTAGATACGCAGTATTTT	CASGLDSGNVDTQYF
TRBV10-3	-	TRBJ2-7	-	TGTGCCACCGGTGAGGCGGCCTACGAGCAGTACTTC	CATGEAAYEQYF
TRBV19	TRBD2	TRBJ2-2	-	TGTGCCAGTAGTCCAAGGACTAGCGGGAGGGCCGGGGAGCTGTTTTTT	CASSPRTSGRAGELFF
TRBV9	-	TRBJ1-2	once	TGTGCCAGCAGCGTGGATGGGTCAGTCGGCTATGGCTACACCTTC	CASSVDGSVGYGYTF
TRBV11-3	-	TRBJ2-7	-	TGTGCCAGCAGCTTCCTGGCTGGGAACGAGCAGTACTTC	CASSFLAGNEQYF
TRBV7-2	-	TRBJ2-7	-	TGTGCCAGCAGCTTAGTGTCGGAAATTAACTACGAGCAGTACTTC	CASSLVSEINYEQYF
TRBV4-1	TRBD1	TRBJ2-3	-	TGCGCCAGCAGCCAAGACCATCGGACAGGGAGCACAGATACGCAGTATTTT	CASSQDHRTGSTDTQYF
TRBV11-2	TRBD2	TRBJ2-1	-	TGTGCCAGCAGCACCCGCCTAGCGGCCTCCTACAATGAGCAGTTCTTC	CASSTRLAASYNEQFF
TRBV7-8	TRBD1	TRBJ1-5	-	TGTGCCAGCAGCCCACGGACAGGGGGCAATCAGCCCCAGCATTTT	CASSPRTGGNQPQHF
TRBV7-6	TRBD1	TRBJ1-5	once	TGTGCCAGCAGCTTACTAGGGACAGGGGATGGGAGCAATCAGCCCCAGCATTTT	CASSLLGTGDGSNQPQHF
TRBV4-3	-	TRBJ2-1	-	TGCGCCAGCAGCCAAGGTGGGATCGTTAATGAGCAGTTCTTC	CASSQGGIVNEQFF
TRBV5-1	TRBD1	TRBJ2-1	-	TGCGCCAGCAGCTTGGCTCCGACAGGGGCCAGCTCCTACAATGAGCAGTTCTTC	CASSLAPTGASSYNEQFF
TRBV11-2	-	TRBJ2-1	-	TGTGCCAGCAGCCGGATCCCCATCTCCTACAATGAGCAGTTCTTC	CASSRIPISYNEQFF
TRBV7-9	TRBD2	TRBJ2-1	-	TGTGCCAGCAGCTCTCCCCGGGACTACTCCTACAATGAGCAGTTCTTC	CASSSPRDYSYNEQFF
TRBV27	-	TRBJ2-1	-	TGTGCCAGCAGTTTACGGTTTAGCTCCTACAATGAGCAGTTCTTC	CASSLRFSSYNEQFF